This TCR beta chain comes out of a study of blood T cell repertoires in COVID-19. Those who participated ranged in age from 18 to 89 years and resided in some 24 US areas. Germline values: CDR1 LGHDT, CDR2 YNNKEL (reference sequence). V dropped 2 bases and J dropped 2; count of bases not matched to a gene: 5. CDR3 length: 16 residues. Authors' data handling: Reference gene primers were amplified, and this amplification served to estimate nucleated cell counts. Clones were sequenced by immunoSEQ multiplex PCR, and TCRdb holds only the in-frame ones, with some missing. That table is the source of V, J and clone size, and D and trimming were worked out from the DNA. Of around 240,000 clones listed, around 90% are singletons.

The sequence was obtained from a human donor in a cohort exposed to, infected with or recovered from COVID-19 (not recorded which). The donor label of this sample is uncertain. The rearrangement uses TRBV3-1 (or the pseudogene TRBV3-2) and TRBJ2-3, with 9 bases identical to TRBD2. The sequenced sample was PBMCs or T cells enriched from blood (not recorded which). CDR3 amino acids: CASSQLAGYSTDTQYF. The DNA for the CDR3 is TGTGCCAGCAGCCAACTAGCGGGGTATTCCACAGATACGCAGTATTTT.